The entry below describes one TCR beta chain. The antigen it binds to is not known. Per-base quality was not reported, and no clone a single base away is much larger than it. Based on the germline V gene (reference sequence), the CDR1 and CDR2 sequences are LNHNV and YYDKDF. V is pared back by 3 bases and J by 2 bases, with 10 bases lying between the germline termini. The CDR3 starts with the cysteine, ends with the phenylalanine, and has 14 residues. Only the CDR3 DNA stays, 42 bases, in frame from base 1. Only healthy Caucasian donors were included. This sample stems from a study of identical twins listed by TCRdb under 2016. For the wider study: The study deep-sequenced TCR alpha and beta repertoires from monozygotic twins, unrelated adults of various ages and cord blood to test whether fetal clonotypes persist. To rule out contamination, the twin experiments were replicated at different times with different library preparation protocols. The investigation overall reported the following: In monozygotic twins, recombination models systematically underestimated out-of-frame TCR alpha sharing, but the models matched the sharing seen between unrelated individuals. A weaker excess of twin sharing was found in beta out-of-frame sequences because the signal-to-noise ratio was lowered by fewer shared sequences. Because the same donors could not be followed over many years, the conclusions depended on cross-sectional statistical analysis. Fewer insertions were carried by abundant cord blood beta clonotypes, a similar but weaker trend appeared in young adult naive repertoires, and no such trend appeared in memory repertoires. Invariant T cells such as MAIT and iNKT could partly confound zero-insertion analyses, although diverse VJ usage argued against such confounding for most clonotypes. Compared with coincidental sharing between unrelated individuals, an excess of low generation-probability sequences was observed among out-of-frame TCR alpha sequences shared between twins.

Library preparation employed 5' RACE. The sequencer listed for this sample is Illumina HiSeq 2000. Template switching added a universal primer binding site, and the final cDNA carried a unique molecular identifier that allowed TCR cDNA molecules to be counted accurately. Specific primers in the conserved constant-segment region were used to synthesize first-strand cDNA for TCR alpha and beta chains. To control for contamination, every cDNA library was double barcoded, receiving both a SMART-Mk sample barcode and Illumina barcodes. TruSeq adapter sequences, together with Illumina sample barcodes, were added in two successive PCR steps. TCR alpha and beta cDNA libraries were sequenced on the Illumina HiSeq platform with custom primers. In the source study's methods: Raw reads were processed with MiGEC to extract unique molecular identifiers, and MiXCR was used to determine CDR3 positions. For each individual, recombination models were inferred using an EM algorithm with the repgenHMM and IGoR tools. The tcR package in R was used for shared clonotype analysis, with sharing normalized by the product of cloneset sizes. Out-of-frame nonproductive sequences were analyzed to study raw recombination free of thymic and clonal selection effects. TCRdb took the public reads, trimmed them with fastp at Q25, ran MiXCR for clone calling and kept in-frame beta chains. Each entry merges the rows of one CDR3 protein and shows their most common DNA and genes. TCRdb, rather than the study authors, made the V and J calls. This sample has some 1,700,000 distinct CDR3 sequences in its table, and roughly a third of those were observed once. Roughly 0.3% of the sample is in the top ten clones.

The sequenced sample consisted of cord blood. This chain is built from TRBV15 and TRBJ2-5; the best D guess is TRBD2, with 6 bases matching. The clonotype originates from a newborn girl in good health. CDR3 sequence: CATSSRDFQETQYF. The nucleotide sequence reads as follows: TGTGCCACCAGCAGCCGGGACTTTCAAGAGACCCAGTACTTC.